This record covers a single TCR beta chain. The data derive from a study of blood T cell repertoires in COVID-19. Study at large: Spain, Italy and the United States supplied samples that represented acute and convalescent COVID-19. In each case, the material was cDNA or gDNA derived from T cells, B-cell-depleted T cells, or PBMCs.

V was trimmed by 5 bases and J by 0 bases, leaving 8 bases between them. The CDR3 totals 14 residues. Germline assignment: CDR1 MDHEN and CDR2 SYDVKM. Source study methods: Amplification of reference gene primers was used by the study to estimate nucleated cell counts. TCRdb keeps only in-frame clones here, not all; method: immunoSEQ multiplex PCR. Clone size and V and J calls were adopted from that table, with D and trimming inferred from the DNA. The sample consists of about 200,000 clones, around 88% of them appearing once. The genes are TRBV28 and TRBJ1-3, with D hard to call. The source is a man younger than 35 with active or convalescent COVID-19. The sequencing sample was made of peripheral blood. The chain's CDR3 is CASSRTPSGNTIYF. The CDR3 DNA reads TGTGCCAGCAGTCGAACTCCCTCTGGAAACACCATATATTTT.